The 4 T cell receptor beta chains below come from one sample, sequenced in a study of OX40 agonist ivuxolimab in advanced cancers. Produced via immunoSEQ multiplex PCR; TCRdb's table is partial and in-frame only. There are tens of thousands of clones in the sample; around four fifths occur only once, and 9.5% to 15% lies in the top ten. The sequences come from CD4+ or CD8+ T cells sorted from blood, collected in a trial of the OX40 agonist ivuxolimab. All receptors come from an adult with an advanced solid tumor such as melanoma, head and neck, liver or kidney cancer.

The rearrangement uses TRBV27 and TRBJ2-1; 14 bases align to TRBD2. The germline V gene has CDR1 MNHEY and CDR2 SMNVEV (reference sequence). V lost 6 bases and J lost 12; bases outside the gene matches: 13. This CDR3 is 16 amino acids long. CDR3 protein: CASSALGLAGAAGQFF. CDR3 nucleotide sequence: TGTGCCAGCAGCGCCTTGGGACTAGCGGGGGCCGCGGGGCAGTTCTTC.

The chain couples TRBV7-2 to TRBJ2-4, with 7 bases that match TRBD2. Trimming took 4 bases from V and 4 from J; bases not matched to a gene: 4. Germline CDR1 and CDR2: SGHTA and FQGNSA. The CDR3 spans 14 residues. CDR3 sequence reads: CASSSLAAKNIQYF. CDR3 coding DNA: TGTGCCAGCAGCTCGCTAGCGGCTAAAAACATTCAGTACTTC.

This clone was picked up one time. V and J are TRBV5-1 and TRBJ2-2; no definite D call. Per germline, CDR1 SGHRS and CDR2 YFSETQ. The CDR3 consists of 14 residues. Trimming pared 0 bases from V and 3 bases from J, leaving 6 bases between. The CDR3 protein is CASSLAVYTGELFF. The DNA of the CDR3 is TGCGCCAGCAGCTTGGCCGTCTACACCGGGGAGCTGTTTTTT.

A note on this clone: The germline gene is not matched at one end of the junction; a read error may be the cause. The CDR3 bases are TGCGCCAGCAGCCAGGGGGACAGGGACCAAGAGATCCAGTACTTC. Translated: CASSQGDRDQEIQYF. This chain uses TRBV4-1 with TRBJ2-5; 9 bases line up with TRBD1. The germline CDR1 and CDR2 sequences are MGHRA and YSYEKL. The CDR3 length is 15 residues.